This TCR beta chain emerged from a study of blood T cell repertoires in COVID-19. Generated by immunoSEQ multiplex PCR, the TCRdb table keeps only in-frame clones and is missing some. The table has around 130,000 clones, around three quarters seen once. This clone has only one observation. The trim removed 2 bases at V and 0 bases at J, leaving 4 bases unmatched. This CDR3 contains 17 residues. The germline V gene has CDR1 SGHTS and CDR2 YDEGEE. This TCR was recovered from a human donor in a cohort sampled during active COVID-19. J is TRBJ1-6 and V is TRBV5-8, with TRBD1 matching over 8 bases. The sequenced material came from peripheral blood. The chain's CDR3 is CASSFHRGSSYNSPLHF. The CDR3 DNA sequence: TGTGCCAGCAGCTTTCACAGGGGGAGCTCCTATAATTCACCCCTCCACTTT.